This entry lists 20 T cell receptor beta chains sequenced from one sample in a study of blood T cell repertoires in COVID-19. Sequencing used immunoSEQ multiplex PCR; TCRdb keeps in-frame clones, though not all of them. Altogether under 100,000 clones are present, 80% to 90% being singletons, with the ten largest covering approximately 4.3%. Sequencing was done on a sample of peripheral blood. The origin of the receptors is a man in his forties or fifties with active COVID-19.

This clone was detected once. This chain joins TRBV29-1 and TRBJ2-7; D remains ambiguous. The CDR3 is made up of 11 amino acids. Trimming took off 2 bases at V and 4 bases at J, with 6 bases between the two ends. CDR1 and CDR2 from the germline V gene are SQVTM and ANQGSEA. The CDR3 spells CSVELRYEQYF. The CDR3, as DNA: TGCAGCGTTGAATTGCGATACGAGCAGTACTTC.

J is TRBJ2-7 and V is TRBV18; D perhaps matches TRBD1 (5 bases). The germline V gene has CDR1 KGHSH and CDR2 LQKENI. The CDR3 is made up of 14 amino acids. V was shortened by 3 bases and J by 2 bases, with 11 bases between the two germline ends. For the CDR3, the DNA is TGTGCCAGCTCACCCCTGGACATGACCTACGAGCAGTACTTC. It translates to CASSPLDMTYEQYF.

J is TRBJ2-1 and V is TRBV4-3; 7 positions match TRBD2. Germline loops: CDR1 LGHNA, CDR2 YSLEER. CDR3 size: 15 residues. Trimming cost V 1 base and J 7 bases; bases outside gene matches: 7. The CDR3 DNA follows: TGCGCCAGCAGCCAAGTGGCTAGCGGTACGAATGAGCAGTTCTTC. It codes for CASSQVASGTNEQFF.

The J gene is TRBJ2-3, the V gene TRBV7-9; perhaps TRBD2 as D (6 bases). The germline V and J ends were trimmed by 4 bases and 2 bases, with 13 bases remaining between them. CDR1 and CDR2 (germline): SEHNR, FQNEAQ (reference sequence). The CDR3 length is 15 residues. The CDR3 coding sequence is TGTGCCAGCAGCTCCCAGCGGGCCCCCACAGATACGCAGTATTTT. It specifies CASSSQRAPTDTQYF.

The chain carries TRBV5-1 and TRBJ1-5, with a weak D call TRBD1 (6 bases). V lost 4 bases to trimming and J lost 5 bases, with 13 bases between them. Germline V lookup: CDR1 SGHRS, CDR2 YFSETQ. The CDR3 spans 14 residues. The CDR3 DNA reads TGCGCCAGCAGCCCGACAGGAATTGATCAGCCCCAGCATTTT. Translating gives CASSPTGIDQPQHF. The full variable domain, completed using reference TRBV5-1 and TRBJ1-5, is KAGVTQTPRYLIKTRGQQVTLSCSPISGHRSVSWYQQTPGQGLQFLFEYFSETQRNKGNFPGRFSGRQFSNSRSEMNVSTLELGDSALYLCASSPTGIDQPQHFGDGTRLSIL.

The chain is built from TRBV21-1 and TRBJ2-5; the table names TRBD2, a call not compared with the DNA. TRBV21-1 is deemed a pseudogene. The CDR3 loop spans 12 amino acids. The CDR3 loop reads CTITGGLETQYF. CDR3 in DNA: TGCACCATCACCGGGGGGTTAGAGACCCAGTACTTC.

This chain connects TRBV24-1 to TRBJ1-4; D is ambiguous. Per germline, CDR1 KGHDR and CDR2 SFDVKD. V lost 4 bases and J lost 0, with 8 bases in between. This CDR3 has 15 residues. CDR3 amino acids: CATSELLATNEKLFF. In DNA, the CDR3 is TGTGCCACCAGTGAACTCCTAGCAACTAATGAAAAACTGTTTTTT.

The V call is TRBV7-6, the J call TRBJ1-5; no firm D call. The CDR3 contains 14 residues. The germline V gene encodes CDR1 SGHVS and CDR2 FNYEAQ. Between the trimmed V and J ends, which lost 1 base and 8 bases, there was a span of 12 bases. The CDR3 DNA sequence: TGTGCCAGCAGCTTAGATTCGGGGTACGAGCCCCAGCATTTT. It translates to CASSLDSGYEPQHF.

The CDR3 here is CASSLTQTSNYGYTF. Here the CDR3 DNA reads TGTGCCAGCAGCTTGACACAGACATCAAACTATGGCTACACCTTC. This chain links TRBV5-4 with TRBJ1-2; D gene ambiguous. Germline assignment: CDR1 SGHNT and CDR2 YYREEE (reference sequence). Trimming removed 1 base at V and 2 bases at J, with 12 bases between. This CDR3 spans 15 amino acids.

The rearrangement uses TRBV9 and TRBJ2-5; D is undetermined. Trimming removed 0 bases from V and 4 bases from J, with 19 bases in between. Germline lookup yields CDR1 SGDLS and CDR2 YYNGEE. This CDR3 has 17 amino acids. CDR3 in amino acids: CASSVAMEPGRGETQYF. CDR3 sequence (DNA): TGTGCCAGCAGCGTAGCGATGGAGCCCGGTAGAGGAGAGACCCAGTACTTC.

The chain employs TRBV12-5 and TRBJ2-7; 8 bases map to TRBD2. Germline values: CDR1 LGHNT, CDR2 FRNRAP. V dropped 8 bases and J dropped 3; count of bases not matched to a gene: 6. The CDR3 consists of 13 residues. For the CDR3, the DNA is TGTGCTAGTAGCGGGAGATCTTACTACGAGCAGTACTTC. Encoded protein: CASSGRSYYEQYF.

The CDR3 loop is CASSFRDRGLNEQFF. The CDR3 DNA is TGTGCCAGCAGCTTCCGGGACAGGGGGCTTAATGAGCAGTTCTTC. This sequence joins TRBV11-3 and TRBJ2-1, with 12 positions matching TRBD1. This CDR3 is 15 amino acids long. V lost 3 bases, J lost 7 bases, and 4 bases stayed unmatched. Germline lookup yields CDR1 SGHNT and CDR2 YENEEA.

The rearrangement links TRBV5-4 to TRBJ2-3; no clear D. Germline CDR1 reads SGHNT; CDR2 reads YYREEE (reference sequence). V was trimmed by 0 bases and J by 2 bases, leaving 13 bases between them. The CDR3 contains 16 residues. The CDR3 DNA sequence: TGTGCCAGCAGCTTGGCCGCGTACTCCGACACAGATACGCAGTATTTT. Residues: CASSLAAYSDTDTQYF. Filled out from reference TRBV5-4 and TRBJ2-3, the complete variable domain reads ETGVTQSPTHLIKTRGQQVTLRCSSQSGHNTVSWYQQALGQGPQFIFQYYREEENGRGNFPPRFSGLQFPNYSSELNVNALELDDSALYLCASSLAAYSDTDTQYFGPGTRLTVL.

This clone was picked up one time. The chain recombines TRBV25-1 with TRBJ2-1; 7 bases are a match to TRBD1. The CDR3 loop spans 15 amino acids. Germline V lookup: CDR1 MGHDK, CDR2 SYGVNS. Trimming cost V 5 bases and J 10 bases; bases outside gene matches: 14. CDR3 residues: CASSPIGTAIPEQFF. The CDR3 bases are TGTGCCAGCAGTCCAATCGGGACAGCGATTCCCGAGCAGTTCTTC.

The gene calls are TRBV5-1 and TRBJ2-7; D is uncertain. In germline, CDR1 is SGHRS, CDR2 YFSETQ. V was trimmed by 4 bases and J by 7 bases, leaving 18 bases between them. The CDR3 is 14 residues long. CDR3 in amino acids: CASSPPALPGEQYF. As DNA, the CDR3 is TGCGCCAGCAGCCCCCCCGCGCTCCCTGGTGAGCAGTACTTC.

This chain links TRBV7-8 with TRBJ2-1; 11 positions agree with TRBD2. With V trimmed by 5 bases and J by 9 bases, 6 bases remained unmatched. Germline V gene lookup returns CDR1 SGHVS and CDR2 FQNEAQ. This CDR3 comprises 14 residues. The CDR3 DNA sequence: TGTGCCAGCAGCCTGACTAGCGGGAAGTCTGAGCAGTTCTTC. Amino acids: CASSLTSGKSEQFF.

V gene TRBV15 combines with J gene TRBJ2-3; perhaps TRBD2 as D (6 bases). Germline assignment: CDR1 LNHNV and CDR2 YYDKDF (reference sequence). The CDR3 is made up of 17 amino acids. V was shortened by 2 bases and J by 6 bases, with 21 bases between the two germline ends. CDR3 bases: TGTGCCACCAGCAGACTCTCGGGCGGGGTAGTAGCGGATACGCAGTATTTT. Residues: CATSRLSGGVVADTQYF.

The CDR3 spells CASREPRGTEAFF. The CDR3 DNA reads TGTGCCAGCCGCGAACCCCGGGGCACTGAAGCTTTCTTT. This chain connects TRBV11-1 to TRBJ1-1, with unresolved D. The CDR3 length is 13 residues. Germline CDR1 reads SGHAT; CDR2 reads FQDESV (reference sequence). V lost 8 bases and J 4 bases, leaving 14 bases between the germline ends. The full variable domain, rest sourced from reference TRBV11-1 and TRBJ1-1, is EAEVAQSPRYKITEKSQAVAFWCDPISGHATLYWYRQILGQGPELLVQFQDESVVDDSQLPKDRFSAERLKGVDSTLKIQPAELGDSAMYLCASREPRGTEAFFGQGTRLTVV.

The chain has TRBV7-9 and TRBJ2-3; 7 bases are shared with TRBD2. V shed 5 bases, J shed 2 bases, and the junction held 7 bases outside the gene matches. The length of the CDR3 is 15 residues. From germline, CDR1 is SEHNR and CDR2 FQNEAQ (reference sequence). This chain's CDR3 is CASSMTGTTTDTQYF. CDR3 coding DNA: TGTGCCAGCAGCATGACCGGGACTACCACAGATACGCAGTATTTT.

This clone has only one observation. The J gene is TRBJ2-7, the V gene TRBV12-3 or TRBV12-4, with D unresolved. CDR3 length: 12 amino acids. V lost 6 bases and J lost 3, with 9 bases in between. CDR3 nucleotide sequence: TGTGCCAGCAGGCTCGGTAACTACGAGCAGTACTTC. Its translation is CASRLGNYEQYF.